Detailed here is one TCR beta chain. Its antigen is unidentified. The entry originates in a study of T cell repertoires in cytomegalovirus infection. Study-level background: Public TCR beta signatures were indicative of both CMV infection and a matching HLA type. Overall study findings and caveats: Cumulative frequency of public TCR beta families picked out carriers of CMV plus the relevant HLA.

CDR1 and CDR2 from the germline V gene are MNHEY and SVGEGT. This CDR3 region has 19 residues. Trimming cost V 3 bases and J 0 bases; bases outside gene matches: 14. MiXCR, applied by TCRdb to the reads, yields one record per CDR3 protein. The table includes fewer than 950,000 distinct CDR3 sequences, around a third detected once. This clonotype was sampled from a human donor in good health (CMV status not recorded). Some clones in this sample may be carry-over from other donors' samples. V is TRBV6-2 or TRBV6-3 and J is TRBJ1-5; 7 bases map to TRBD1. Specimen: cultured CD8+ T cells from PBMCs, collected from culture after CMV antigen stimulation. CDR3 region: CASSYAPSGTVYSNQPQHF. CDR3 nucleotide sequence: TGTGCCAGCAGTTATGCGCCTTCAGGGACAGTCTATAGCAATCAGCCCCAGCATTTT.